What follows are 31 T cell receptor beta chains derived from one specimen sequenced in a study of blood T cell repertoires in COVID-19. Assay: immunoSEQ multiplex PCR; the TCRdb copy retains only in-frame clones and omits some. The sample contains 50,000 to 65,000 clones, roughly 71% of which appear only once. The sequencing input was peripheral blood. Source of these receptors: a woman older than 75 with acute or convalescent COVID-19.

CDR3 nucleotide sequence: TGCGCCAGCAGCTTGGTCGGGGGAGAGACCGGGGAGCTGTTTTTT. Translation: CASSLVGGETGELFF. This sequence joins TRBV5-1 and TRBJ2-2; TRBD2 is a possible D gene (6 bases). V was pared by 0 bases and J by 5 bases, with 11 bases between. Germline lookup yields CDR1 SGHRS and CDR2 YFSETQ. CDR3 size: 15 residues.

This clone turned up a few times. The gene calls are TRBV5-1 and TRBJ1-2; D is possibly TRBD1 (5 bases). CDR1 is SGHRS and CDR2 is YFSETQ in the germline V gene. CDR3 length: 14 residues. Trimming left V 4 bases short and J 2 bases short, with 12 bases between. CDR3 nucleotide sequence: TGCGCCAGCAGCCTAGACAGTGTCAACTATGGCTACACCTTC. Protein product: CASSLDSVNYGYTF. The full variable domain, its missing parts supplied by reference TRBV5-1 and TRBJ1-2, is KAGVTQTPRYLIKTRGQQVTLSCSPISGHRSVSWYQQTPGQGLQFLFEYFSETQRNKGNFPGRFSGRQFSNSRSEMNVSTLELGDSALYLCASSLDSVNYGYTFGSGTRLTVV.

The chain links TRBV6-2 or TRBV6-3 to TRBJ2-5; the D is unclear. CDR1 MNHEY and CDR2 SVGEGT come from the germline V gene. The ends were cut back, 0 bases at V and 1 base at J, with 9 bases in the middle. The length of the CDR3 is 15 residues. The chain's CDR3 is CASSYSRGSQETQYF. CDR3 DNA sequence: TGTGCCAGCAGTTACTCGAGAGGCTCCCAAGAGACCCAGTACTTC.

V is TRBV7-3 and J is TRBJ2-7; TRBD2 is a possible D gene (6 bases). This CDR3 contains 15 residues. Germline-derived CDR1 and CDR2 are SGHTA and FQGTGA. Trimming removed 5 bases from V and 0 bases from J, with 14 bases in between. The CDR3 spells CASSLGGVGSYEQYF. In DNA form, the CDR3 reads TGTGCCAGCAGCCTCGGGGGAGTGGGCTCCTACGAGCAGTACTTC.

The chain joins TRBV11-3 to TRBJ2-7; the D gene is possibly TRBD2 (6 bases). From germline, CDR1 is SGHNT and CDR2 YENEEA. CDR3 length equals 14 residues. With 8 bases removed from V and 5 bases from J, the gap between germline ends came to 19 bases. This CDR3 reads CASEGRLQINEQYF. CDR3 bases: TGTGCCAGCGAAGGGAGGCTACAAATAAACGAGCAGTACTTC.

The V and J genes are TRBV28 and TRBJ1-1; D is undetermined. Germline assignment: CDR1 MDHEN and CDR2 SYDVKM. Trimming removed 2 bases at V and 1 base at J, with 8 bases between. The CDR3 loop spans 14 amino acids. Here the CDR3 reads CASSLTIPNTEAFF. CDR3 coding DNA: TGTGCCAGCAGTTTAACAATTCCGAACACTGAAGCTTTCTTT.

The chain recombines TRBV6-5 with TRBJ2-1; D unclear. The CDR3 is 16 amino acids. The V end lost 0 bases, the J end lost 2 bases, and 11 bases lay between the germline ends. Germline CDR1 MNHEY, CDR2 SVGAGI. The CDR3 DNA reads as TGTGCCAGCAGTTACTCGAGTACCGATACCTACAATGAGCAGTTCTTC. Translating gives CASSYSSTDTYNEQFF.

V usage is TRBV2 and J usage is TRBJ2-6; 7 bases agree with TRBD2. The CDR3 is made up of 15 amino acids. Unmatched junction bases numbered 8, after V lost 8 bases and J lost 4 bases. Germline values: CDR1 SNHLY, CDR2 FYNNEI. This CDR3 reads CASGEGVLGANVLTF. DNA of the CDR3: TGTGCCAGCGGGGAGGGTGTCTTAGGGGCCAACGTCCTGACTTTC.

The rearrangement links TRBV19 to TRBJ2-3; no definite D call. The CDR3 sequence is 12 residues long. The V end was cut by 5 bases, the J end by 4 bases, with 7 bases between. Germline V gene data show CDR1 as LNHDA and CDR2 as SQIVND (reference sequence). The CDR3 region is CASSSRADTQYF. CDR3 bases: TGTGCCAGTAGTTCGAGAGCAGATACGCAGTATTTT.

This clone was counted a few times. The rearrangement links TRBV19 to TRBJ2-6; TRBD1 matches at 8 bases. The V segment lost 7 bases and the J segment 0 bases; nucleotides outside the gene matches: 8. The germline gives CDR1 LNHDA, CDR2 SQIVND (reference sequence). This CDR3 comprises 17 residues. The CDR3 spells CASTQTGDSSGANVLTF. The CDR3 DNA sequence: TGTGCCAGTACCCAGACAGGGGATAGCTCTGGGGCCAACGTCCTGACTTTC.

The rearrangement joins TRBV11-2 to TRBJ2-1, with D possibly being TRBD2 (6 bases). CDR3 length equals 16 residues. Germline lookup yields CDR1 SGHAT and CDR2 FQNNGV. The ends were cut back, 5 bases at V and 0 bases at J, with 14 bases in the middle. The CDR3 nucleotides are TGTGCCAGCAGCGGGGGGTCGGGACGCTCCTACAATGAGCAGTTCTTC. This sequence encodes CASSGGSGRSYNEQFF.

This rearrangement joins TRBV4-2 to TRBJ1-6, with no clear D. With 3 bases removed from V and 10 bases from J, the gap between germline ends came to 16 bases. The CDR3 spans 15 residues. The germline CDR1 and CDR2 sequences are LGHNA and YNFKEQ. CDR3 amino acids: CASSHEEGFGSPLHF. The CDR3 DNA is TGTGCCAGCAGCCACGAGGAAGGTTTTGGCTCACCCCTCCACTTT.

CDR3 amino acids: CASSPYQTSGTQGEQYF. As DNA, the CDR3 is TGTGCCAGCAGTCCATACCAAACTAGCGGGACTCAGGGCGAGCAGTACTTC. This chain links TRBV27 with TRBJ2-7; 10 bases align to TRBD2. Per germline, CDR1 MNHEY and CDR2 SMNVEV (reference sequence). The CDR3 consists of 17 residues. The V segment lost 5 bases and the J segment 6 bases; nucleotides outside the gene matches: 16.

This chain connects TRBV29-1 to TRBJ1-6, with 11 nucleotides matching TRBD1. This CDR3 has 14 amino acids. The germline V gene has CDR1 SQVTM and CDR2 ANQGSEA. For the CDR3, the DNA is TGCCCCCCTGCGCGGGACAGGGGGAATTCACCCCTCCACTTT. Translation: CPPARDRGNSPLHF.

The chain recombines TRBV19 with TRBJ2-7, with a possible D match to TRBD1 (6 bases). The CDR3 covers 15 residues. V was cut by 7 bases and J by 4 bases, with 20 bases left in between. Germline lookup yields CDR1 LNHDA and CDR2 SQIVND (reference sequence). CDR3 DNA: TGTGCCAGTACCGTCACAACAGGGACGAGTTACGAGCAGTACTTC. As protein: CASTVTTGTSYEQYF.

V and J are TRBV27 and TRBJ2-2, with a weak D call TRBD2 (5 bases). The CDR3 is 13 residues long. Germline CDR1 is MNHEY and CDR2 is SMNVEV (reference sequence). V gave up 6 bases and J gave up 4 bases, with 9 bases separating them. The CDR3 reads CASRPRGTGELFF. CDR3 coding DNA: TGTGCCAGCAGACCTCGGGGCACCGGGGAGCTGTTTTTT.

The genes are TRBV15 and TRBJ2-4; 9 positions agree with TRBD1. The CDR3 has 15 amino acids. V shed 2 bases and J 4 bases; nucleotides not matched to a gene: 3. CDR1 and CDR2 (germline): LNHNV, YYDKDF (reference sequence). The DNA for the CDR3 is TGTGCCACCAGCAGAAGACAGGGGGGGAAAAACATTCAGTACTTC. This gives the protein CATSRRQGGKNIQYF.

This chain joins TRBV30 and TRBJ1-5, with a weak D call TRBD1 (6 bases). This CDR3 has 16 residues. Germline V lookup: CDR1 GTSNPN, CDR2 SVGIG (reference sequence). The V end lost 0 bases, the J end lost 1 base, and 13 bases lay between the germline ends. The DNA for the CDR3 is TGTGCCTGGAGTGTAAGGGGGGGTCCCAGCAATCAGCCCCAGCATTTT. It is translated as CAWSVRGGPSNQPQHF.

This sequence joins TRBV7-2 and TRBJ2-5, with TRBD2 matching over 13 bases. The CDR3 has 19 residues. Germline loops: CDR1 SGHTA, CDR2 FQGNSA. The junction had 9 bases not matched to a gene; V was cut back by 1 base and J by 1 base. CDR3 in DNA: TGTGCCAGCAGCTTAGGATTACTAGCGGGAGGGTGGGGCCAAGAGACCCAGTACTTC. Protein sequence: CASSLGLLAGGWGQETQYF.

As DNA, the CDR3 is TGTGCCAGCAGCTTAACCGGACAGGGAAGCTACGAGCAGTACTTC. Protein: CASSLTGQGSYEQYF. This chain uses TRBV7-2 with TRBJ2-7; 8 bases align to TRBD1. Looked up from germline, CDR1 is SGHTA and CDR2 is FQGNSA. V trimming: 2 bases; J trimming: 3 bases; junction bases outside the gene matches: 6. This CDR3 is 15 amino acids long.

The genes are TRBV5-1 and TRBJ2-1; 11 nucleotides align to TRBD2. Germline V gene sequence: CDR1 SGHRS, CDR2 YFSETQ. The CDR3 loop spans 16 amino acids. V was clipped by 4 bases and J by 4 bases; unmatched bases: 7. CDR3 residues: CASSTSSGRTYNEQFF. As DNA, the CDR3 is TGCGCCAGCAGCACCTCTAGCGGGAGGACTTACAATGAGCAGTTCTTC.

In its sample, this clone was seen a few times. At one end, the junction sequence differs from germline, possibly due to a read error. The gene calls are TRBV4-2 and TRBJ1-4; no clear D. The germline CDR1 and CDR2 sequences are LGHNA and YNFKEQ. The CDR3 has 15 amino acids. The chain's CDR3 is CASRQVEGGVEKLFF. CDR3 coding DNA: TGTGCCAGCCGCCAAGTTGAGGGAGGAGTTGAAAAACTGTTTTTT.

The chain employs TRBV7-8 and TRBJ2-7, with 9 bases that match TRBD2. The CDR3 sequence is 17 residues long. Germline CDR1 reads SGHVS; CDR2 reads FQNEAQ. V lost 4 bases, J lost 7 bases, and 17 bases stayed unmatched. For the CDR3, the DNA is TGTGCCAGCAGCTCCCCGTTAGTAGCGGGAGTATCGGGGGAGCAGTACTTC. Protein product: CASSSPLVAGVSGEQYF.

The DNA of the CDR3 is TGTGCCAGCACTCGGGGCTACGAGCAGTACTTC. Translation: CASTRGYEQYF. The J gene is TRBJ2-7, the V gene TRBV2, with a possible D match to TRBD2 (5 bases). Germline-derived CDR1 and CDR2 are SNHLY and FYNNEI. This CDR3 has 11 residues. The germline V and J ends were trimmed by 7 bases and 3 bases, with 7 bases remaining between them.

This clone appeared once. A much larger clone lies one base from this, so it may be a read error. The sample carries other DNA sequences with the same CDR3. The J gene is TRBJ2-1, the V gene TRBV11-2, with TRBD2 matching 7 bases. In germline, CDR1 is SGHAT, CDR2 FQNNGV. The CDR3 is 15 amino acids. The ends lost 6 bases at V and 2 bases at J; junction bases unmatched: 7. CDR3 nucleotides: TGTGCCAGCAGTCTGGGAGGGAGTACCTACAATGAGCAGTTCTTC. This translates into CASSLGGSTYNEQFF. Supplemented by reference TRBV11-2 and TRBJ2-1, the full variable domain reads EAGVAQSPRYKIIEKRQSVAFWCNPISGHATLYWYQQILGQGPKLLIQFQNNGVVDDSQLPKDRFSAERLKGVDSTLKIQPAKLEDSAVYLCASSLGGSTYNEQFFGPGTRLTVL.

This clone was counted only a few times. The J gene is TRBJ2-3, the V gene TRBV5-6; D might be TRBD2 (5 bases). In germline, CDR1 is SGHDT, CDR2 YYEEEE. The CDR3 is made up of 15 amino acids. The V end was cut by 4 bases, the J end by 2 bases, with 14 bases between. The CDR3 sequence is CASSPLGSVTDTQYF. CDR3 coding DNA: TGTGCCAGCAGCCCCCTGGGTAGCGTCACAGATACGCAGTATTTT.

This clone was seen only a few times. V and J are TRBV4-3 and TRBJ2-1, with D possibly being TRBD2 (6 bases). Germline CDR1 and CDR2: LGHNA and YSLEER. This CDR3 spans 15 amino acids. Between the trimmed V and J ends, which lost 0 bases and 0 bases, there was a span of 6 bases. The CDR3 loop reads CASSQDGSSYNEQFF. CDR3 sequence (DNA): TGCGCCAGCAGCCAAGACGGGAGCTCCTACAATGAGCAGTTCTTC.

This chain connects TRBV7-8 to TRBJ1-2, with 9 bases that match TRBD1. V was clipped by 2 bases and J by 6 bases; unmatched bases: 4. CDR1 is SGHVS, CDR2 FQNEAQ, per germline. This CDR3 comprises 14 residues. The CDR3 nucleotides read TGTGCCAGCAGCTTAACCCGACAGGGGGATGGCTACACCTTC. This codes for CASSLTRQGDGYTF. Using reference TRBV7-8 and TRBJ1-2 for the parts outside the CDR3, the full variable domain is GAGVSQSPRYKVAKRGQDVALRCDPISGHVSLFWYQQALGQGPEFLTYFQNEAQLDKSGLPSDRFFAERPEGSVSTLKIQRTQQEDSAVYLCASSLTRQGDGYTFGSGTRLTVV.

This clone was detected once. The CDR3 DNA reads TGTGCCAGTAGTATCCCCTCGACTAGCGCCTCAGATACGCAGTATTTT. Amino acids: CASSIPSTSASDTQYF. The chain is built from TRBV19 and TRBJ2-3; 8 bases align to TRBD2. The CDR3 length is 16 residues. With 3 bases clipped from V and 4 bases from J, the junction kept 9 bases outside the gene matches. The germline gives CDR1 LNHDA, CDR2 SQIVND (reference sequence).

This chain connects TRBV20-1 to TRBJ2-1; TRBD2 matches 9 bases. V shed 3 bases and J 0 bases; nucleotides not matched to a gene: 9. The CDR3 spans 17 residues. The germline CDR1 and CDR2 sequences are DFQATT and SNEGSKA (reference sequence). The CDR3 sequence: CSASSTSGKSSYNEQFF. CDR3 DNA: TGCAGTGCTAGTTCGACTAGCGGAAAGAGCTCCTACAATGAGCAGTTCTTC.

The sample holds one count of this clone. V is TRBV10-3 and J is TRBJ1-1; D is unresolved. CDR1 is ENHRY, CDR2 SYGVKD, per germline. V lost 0 bases, J lost 0 bases, and 14 bases lay in between. The CDR3 loop spans 17 amino acids. DNA for the CDR3: TGTGCCATCAGTGAGTCGAGGTCAGAATCCCTGAACACTGAAGCTTTCTTT. It translates to CAISESRSESLNTEAFF.